The 3 T cell receptor beta chains given below trace back to one sample, sequenced in a study of CD8 T cells in ankylosing spondylitis. Using its own MiXCR run on the 5' RACE reads, TCRdb lists one record per CDR3 protein. This table holds tens of thousands of distinct CDR3 sequences, roughly 10% found once. Study-level findings and limits: Typical of ankylosing spondylitis blood, it appeared, was a TCR beta motif of 7 or 8 highly homologous variants.

What these receptors recognize is not known. The sequencing sample was made of blood, either unsorted or a sorted T cell fraction (not recorded which). The source of these receptors is a male donor with ankylosing spondylitis.

This clonotype has more than one count but fewer than ten. The chain has TRBV18 and TRBJ1-4, with D perhaps matching TRBD1 (5 bases). Germline values: CDR1 KGHSH, CDR2 LQKENI. V was shortened by 1 base and J by 3 bases, with 12 bases between the two germline ends. The CDR3 totals 16 residues. The CDR3 bases are TGTGCCAGCTCACCACAGCAGGGTCGGTCTAATGAAAAACTGTTTTTT. Translated, it gives CASSPQQGRSNEKLFF. The full variable domain, with the rest looked up from reference TRBV18 and TRBJ1-4, is NAGVMQNPRHLVRRRGQEARLRCSPMKGHSHVYWYRQLPEEGLKFMVYLQKENIIDESGMPKERFSAEFPKEGPSILRIQQVVRGDSAAYFCASSPQQGRSNEKLFFGSGTQLSVL.

This clonotype was found a few times. V is TRBV11-2 and J is TRBJ1-1; no clear D gene. CDR1 is SGHAT and CDR2 is FQNNGV in the germline V gene. The ends were cut back, 3 bases at V and 0 bases at J, with 11 bases in the middle. This CDR3 has 15 residues. DNA of the CDR3: TGTGCCAGCAGCTTTTATCCCCTGATGAACACTGAAGCTTTCTTT. Its translation is CASSFYPLMNTEAFF.

This clonotype was detected ten times or more. The chain is built from TRBV29-1 and TRBJ2-2; possible D gene TRBD2, 5 bases. Between the trimmed V and J ends, which lost 3 bases and 6 bases, there was a span of 17 bases. Germline assignment: CDR1 SQVTM and CDR2 ANQGSEA. The length of the CDR3 is 15 residues. CDR3 coding DNA: TGCAGCGTTGAGGGCTCACTAGAAGAGGCCGGGGAGCTGTTTTTT. Translating gives CSVEGSLEEAGELFF.